This T cell receptor beta chain was captured in a study of spatial heterogeneity in lung cancer (dated by TCRdb to the late 2010s). At the level of the whole study: Beta-chain transcripts were consistently detected in greater numbers than alpha-chain transcripts, which likely reflected higher beta-chain transcript abundance. In non-small cell lung cancer, the study quantitatively compared TCR alpha and beta repertoires across several tumor regions, matched nontumor lung, and blood. In the raw uncorrected reads, each unique combination of TCR and UMI appeared on average more than ten times. At surgery, both alpha and beta chains were TCR-sequenced in some 220 tumor regions, approximately 64 matched nontumor lung samples and some 60 PBMC samples. The study linked features of the TCR repertoire to counts of nonsynonymous mutations, which were determined by whole-exome sequencing of tumor tissue.

General conclusions and limits of the study: Additional single-cell paired TCR alpha and beta sequencing was considered necessary to confirm, at a functional level, the hypothesis that regional TCRs recognize regional mutations. Ubiquitous expanded tumor TCRs showed up in blood more often at tumor resection than at routine follow-up.

This specimen's time point label, per the study, means: sample taken at primary tumor resection. Donors were 72 patients with early-stage, untreated non-small cell lung cancer from the lung TRACERx cohort. TCR sequencing used whole RNA extracted from tumor and nontumor lung tissue, or from cryopreserved PBMC samples, without cell sorting. A patient was chosen for TCR sequencing only when enough RNA was available from at least two tumor regions. The library relied on 5' RACE. Sequencer: NextSeq 500. In the TCR library protocol, a unique molecular identifier was attached to each TCR cDNA molecule so that PCR and sequencing errors could be corrected. The authors processed their data as follows. TCR identification, UMI-based error correction and CDR3 extraction were all carried out with Decombinator tools. Expanded TCRs were defined as those above a frequency of 2 per 1,000, corresponding to the top 1% of the tumor frequency distribution. Each repertoire was subsampled 100 times to 5,000 TCRs, after which Renyi diversity was computed with the R vegan package. To build CDR3 similarity networks, amino acid triplet string-kernel similarity was used, and CDR3s were connected when their pairwise similarity was above 0.82. TCRdb reprocessing: public reads trimmed at Q25 with fastp, clones called with MiXCR, in-frame beta chains kept. Records with the same CDR3 protein are collapsed into one entry carrying the most frequent genes and DNA. TCRdb, not the original authors, processed these V and J calls. The sample includes some 100,000 distinct CDR3 sequences, with less than 15% observed a single time. Of the sample, under 50% is held by the ten largest clones.

This clonotype was counted only a few times. Which antigen it targets is not known. No base-level quality is on record; no much larger clone is a single base apart. Including cysteine and phenylalanine, the CDR3 has 15 amino acids. CDR3 DNA only is kept here, 45 bases in frame from base 1. The germline ends are 11 bases apart after V is trimmed by 5 bases and J by 0 bases. The chain is assembled from TRBV12-3 or TRBV12-4 and TRBJ1-5; perhaps TRBD1 is the D gene, with 6 bases matching. The source material was PBMCs, sampled at surgery. This clonotype originated in a male donor with early-stage non-small cell lung cancer. The CDR3 region reads CASSPGTLSNQPQHF. The nucleotides read TGTGCCAGCAGTCCCGGGACACTTAGCAATCAGCCCCAGCATTTT.